This TCR beta chain derives from a study of blood T cells in healthy people across ages. Points from the study as a whole: As naive T cell percentage varied, TCR beta diversity correlated strongly with it. Expanded clonotype shifts may have been confounded, as the donors had an unknown CMV status.

The authors ran a second PCR of roughly 6 to 11 cycles using a sample-barcoded 5' primer and a J-beta primer mix. TCRdb processed the 5' RACE reads anew with MiXCR; each CDR3 protein has one entry. The table has some 1,500,000 distinct CDR3 sequences, approximately 43% seen once. The CDR3 is 14 residues long. Trimming cost V 3 bases and J 0 bases, with 6 bases left between them. Germline V gene lookup returns CDR1 SGHTA and CDR2 FQGNSA. This clonotype occurred a few times. The antigen remains unidentified. V is TRBV7-2 and J is TRBJ2-1, with no clear D. The receptor was isolated from a woman between 18 and 29 years old in good health. Sequenced: blood. In nucleotides, the CDR3 is TGTGCCAGCAGCTTCGACCCCTCCTACAATGAGCAGTTCTTC. Its protein product is CASSFDPSYNEQFF.